This T cell receptor (beta chain) was found in a study of OX40 agonist ivuxolimab in advanced cancers. Patients with a history of autoimmune disease or on systemic immunosuppression were excluded. Of note for this clone: The antigen is not known.

Profiling relied on immunoSEQ multiplex PCR, and the TCRdb table lists in-frame clones only, not all of them. The sample yields about 80,000 clones, roughly four fifths seen once. Study outcomes and limitations: Researchers did not establish what antigens the expanded peripheral T cells target.

There are 14 residues in the CDR3. V was cut by 5 bases and J by 1 base, with 11 bases left in between. Germline CDR1 is SGHVS and CDR2 is FQNEAQ. The sequence derives from an adult with an advanced solid tumor such as melanoma, head and neck, liver or kidney cancer. The sample here was CD4+ or CD8+ T cells sorted from blood, taken in a trial of the OX40 agonist ivuxolimab. The chain is built from TRBV7-8 and TRBJ1-1; unclear D gene. The CDR3 region is CASSPTEANTEAFF. CDR3 nucleotide sequence: TGTGCCAGCAGCCCTACCGAAGCGAACACTGAAGCTTTCTTT.